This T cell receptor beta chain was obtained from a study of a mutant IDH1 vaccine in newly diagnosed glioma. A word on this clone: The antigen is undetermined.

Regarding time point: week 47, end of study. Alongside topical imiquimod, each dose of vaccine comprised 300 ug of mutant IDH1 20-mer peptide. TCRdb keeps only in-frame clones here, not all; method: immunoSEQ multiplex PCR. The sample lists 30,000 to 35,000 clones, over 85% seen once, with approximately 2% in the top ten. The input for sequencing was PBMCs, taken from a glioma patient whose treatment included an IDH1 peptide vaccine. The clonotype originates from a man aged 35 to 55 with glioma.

The DNA for the CDR3 is TGTGCCAGCAGTCCGGGACTAGCCGTCACCGGGGAGCTGTTTTTT. Translation gives CASSPGLAVTGELFF. The chain combines TRBV7-2 with TRBJ2-2; 9 positions agree with TRBD2. Germline-derived CDR1 and CDR2 are SGHTA and FQGNSA. Trimming at V came to 6 bases and at J to 4 bases, leaving 6 bases not matched to a gene. CDR3 length: 15 residues.